This T cell receptor beta chain was sequenced in a study of molecular identifiers for immune sequencing clone quantification. TCRdb reprocessed the PCR reads with MiXCR, giving one entry per CDR3 protein. The repertoire consists of about 100,000 distinct CDR3 sequences, with around 20% occurring once and the leading ten covering more than 1%. This clonotype came up many times. This CDR3 contains 12 residues. V was pared by 5 bases and J by 5 bases, with 10 bases between. Germline values: CDR1 MNHEY, CDR2 SVGEGT. The rearrangement links TRBV6-2 or TRBV6-3 to TRBJ2-7; TRBD1 is a possible D gene (6 bases). The receptor was derived from a human donor in good health. Some libraries in this study had Jurkat cell RNA spiked in. What was sequenced was naive CD8+ T cells from blood, with Jurkat cell RNA spiked in. Indicated subset: FACS-sorted CD8+CD4-CCR7+CD45RA+ naive T cells. The CDR3 DNA follows: TGTGCCAGCAGTACAGGGTTACACGAGCAGTACTTC. Translating it yields CASSTGLHEQYF.